The 18 T cell receptor beta chains reported below all come from one sample, sequenced in a study of radiation and T cells in renal cell carcinoma. The method was immunoSEQ multiplex PCR; TCRdb's version includes in-frame clones alone and lacks a portion of them. The table lists some 75,000 clones, 82% of them singletons, with around 5.5% in the top ten. Time point defined: blood 2 weeks post-SBRT. As for treatment: 15 Gy SBRT to primary tumor, nephrectomy 4 weeks later. Here the sequenced sample was blood, taken from a patient whose treatment included radiotherapy and nephrectomy. The source is a man in his sixties with renal cell carcinoma.

The chain joins TRBV5-4 to TRBJ1-4; 9 bases are a match to TRBD1. Germline V gene data show CDR1 as SGHNT and CDR2 as YYREEE (reference sequence). J gave up 7 bases and V 2 bases, and 6 bases lay outside the gene matches. The length of the CDR3 is 15 residues. The CDR3, as DNA: TGTGCCAGCAGCTTTGAATCGGACAGGGGTGAAAAACTGTTTTTT. As protein: CASSFESDRGEKLFF.

This chain joins TRBV30 and TRBJ1-2; no firm D call. CDR1 is GTSNPN, CDR2 SVGIG, per germline (reference sequence). There are 12 residues in the CDR3. Trimming took 1 base from V and 10 from J, leaving 13 bases between them. CDR3 sequence (DNA): TGTGCCTGGAGTGCTTCTGTCGGGCCCTACACCTTC. Translated, it gives CAWSASVGPYTF.

This chain uses TRBV6-5 with TRBJ2-7; D might be TRBD1 (6 bases). CDR3 length: 12 residues. Germline loops: CDR1 MNHEY, CDR2 SVGAGI. V lost 2 bases, J lost 4 bases, and 6 bases lay in between. The CDR3 loop reads CASSYGTYEQYF. The CDR3 DNA is TGTGCCAGCAGTTACGGGACATACGAGCAGTACTTC.

Only one count was recorded for this clone. The chain carries TRBV4-2 and TRBJ2-5; tentative D call: TRBD2 (6 bases). Trimming cost V 2 bases and J 5 bases, with 15 bases left between them. Germline values: CDR1 LGHNA, CDR2 YNFKEQ. This CDR3 is built from 15 residues. The DNA for the CDR3 is TGTGCCAGCAGCCAACCTGGGGAGGTCCGGGAGACCCAGTACTTC. This sequence encodes CASSQPGEVRETQYF.

The chain couples TRBV6-6 to TRBJ2-1; no reliable D call. From germline, CDR1 is MNHNY and CDR2 SVGAGI (reference sequence). The ends were cut back, 0 bases at V and 8 bases at J, with 5 bases in the middle. The CDR3 length is 12 residues. The CDR3 DNA sequence: TGTGCCAGCAGTTACTCGAATGATGAGCAGTTCTTC. This sequence encodes CASSYSNDEQFF.

The chain combines TRBV28 with TRBJ1-3, with no clear D. The CDR3 has 13 residues. The V and J ends lost 6 bases and 6 bases respectively, with 12 bases between them. Germline CDR1 MDHEN, CDR2 SYDVKM. Written as DNA, the CDR3 is TGTGCCAGCAGGACTGGTAGTGTAAACACCATATATTTT. Protein sequence: CASRTGSVNTIYF.

This clone was found once. The chain joins TRBV9 to TRBJ2-5, with 14 bases aligning to TRBD2. Germline V gives CDR1 SGDLS, CDR2 YYNGEE. The CDR3 contains 14 residues. V lost 4 bases and J lost 6; bases outside the gene matches: 2. CDR3 sequence reads: CASSRTSGRKTQYF. Written as DNA, the CDR3 is TGTGCCAGCAGCCGGACTAGCGGGAGGAAGACCCAGTACTTC.

This CDR3 is CASSVGGGQTQYF. The CDR3 bases are TGTGCCAGCAGCGTAGGAGGCGGCCAGACCCAGTACTTC. V usage is TRBV9 and J usage is TRBJ2-5; D uncertain. The CDR3 extends over 13 amino acids. Germline CDR1 and CDR2: SGDLS and YYNGEE. The V end lost 0 bases, the J end lost 6 bases, and 9 bases lay between the germline ends.

The gene calls are TRBV7-8 and TRBJ2-1; D is unclear. Germline CDR1 is SGHVS and CDR2 is FQNEAQ. V dropped 2 bases and J dropped 0 bases, with 5 bases sitting between them. The CDR3 length is 14 residues. For the CDR3, the DNA is TGTGCCAGCAGCTTACATCACTCCTACAATGAGCAGTTCTTC. Its translation is CASSLHHSYNEQFF.

The chain has TRBV4-1 and TRBJ2-5; D unresolved. Germline values: CDR1 MGHRA, CDR2 YSYEKL. The CDR3 covers 15 residues. Deletions cut 3 bases from V and 1 base from J, with 12 bases between. This chain's CDR3 is CASSHPSPGQETQYF. Written as DNA, the CDR3 is TGCGCCAGCAGCCACCCTTCCCCCGGCCAAGAGACCCAGTACTTC.

The chain has TRBV6-6 and TRBJ2-7; D is unclear. V shed 5 bases and J shed 4 bases, with 15 bases lying between them. The CDR3 covers 14 residues. The germline CDR1 and CDR2 sequences are MNHNY and SVGAGI (reference sequence). The CDR3 DNA reads as TGTGCCAGCAGTCCCCTCCGGCAGATGTACGAGCAGTACTTC. Translating it yields CASSPLRQMYEQYF.

J is TRBJ2-7 and V is TRBV13; 8 bases map to TRBD1. This CDR3 is 14 amino acids long. The trim removed 0 bases at V and 6 bases at J, leaving 4 bases unmatched. Germline values: CDR1 PRHDT, CDR2 FYEKMQ (reference sequence). The CDR3 bases are TGTGCCAGCAGCTTAGGGGACAGGGTTTCCGAGCAGTACTTC. This codes for CASSLGDRVSEQYF.

This clone was found a few times. The chain combines TRBV4-2 with TRBJ1-5; TRBD1 matches 8 bases. There are 20 residues in the CDR3. J was trimmed by 9 bases and V by 0 bases; bases with no gene match: 22. Germline V gene data show CDR1 as LGHNA and CDR2 as YNFKEQ. CDR3 region: CASSQDLRGRGPPSIRPQHF. CDR3 nucleotides: TGTGCCAGCAGCCAAGATCTAAGGGGCAGGGGGCCCCCCTCAATCAGGCCCCAGCATTTT.

Only a few counts were recorded for this clone. The rearrangement uses TRBV19 and TRBJ2-1; 7 nucleotides match TRBD2. Germline CDR1 reads LNHDA; CDR2 reads SQIVND (reference sequence). The CDR3 loop spans 14 amino acids. V lost 3 bases and J lost 5; bases outside the gene matches: 4. CDR3 DNA sequence: TGTGCCAGTAGTATCCCGGGACTACACAATGAGCAGTTCTTC. It codes for CASSIPGLHNEQFF.

The genes are TRBV5-4 and TRBJ1-1, with TRBD1 as a possible D gene (6 bases). Per the germline V gene, CDR1 is SGHNT and CDR2 is YYREEE (reference sequence). This CDR3 region has 14 residues. V lost 2 bases and J 2 bases, leaving 10 bases between the germline ends. This CDR3 reads CASSFQGHNTEAFF. The CDR3 region has the DNA TGTGCCAGCAGCTTCCAGGGGCACAACACTGAAGCTTTCTTT.

The rearrangement joins TRBV5-1 to TRBJ1-1; D might be TRBD1 (5 bases). V lost 4 bases to trimming and J lost 4 bases, with 17 bases between them. CDR1 is SGHRS, CDR2 YFSETQ, per germline. This CDR3 region has 15 residues. CDR3 nucleotide sequence: TGCGCCAGCAGCCCCTCTCCGGGACCAGGCACTGAAGCTTTCTTT. Amino acids: CASSPSPGPGTEAFF.

The V call is TRBV5-1, the J call TRBJ2-1; D is uncertain. Trimming took 7 bases from V and 1 from J, leaving 6 bases between them. The V gene's germline CDR1 is SGHRS and CDR2 YFSETQ. This CDR3 comprises 12 residues. The DNA for the CDR3 is TGCGCCAGCCAAACGTCCTACAATGAGCAGTTCTTC. Translation gives CASQTSYNEQFF.

The rearrangement links TRBV7-2 to TRBJ2-7; a possible D gene is TRBD2 (6 bases). The V gene lost 0 bases and the J gene lost 5 bases, with 17 bases spanning the gap. Looked up from germline, CDR1 is SGHTA and CDR2 is FQGNSA. CDR3 length equals 16 residues. The CDR3 sequence is CASSLAGGSGSHEQYF. The CDR3 DNA reads TGTGCCAGCAGCTTAGCGGGGGGAAGCGGTTCCCACGAGCAGTACTTC.